This passage covers 23 T cell receptor beta chains from one sample sequenced in a study of Graves' ophthalmopathy and Graves' hyperthyroidism. As the template, RNA transcripts were used to amplify TCR beta CDR3 regions. A first-round RT-PCR used HTBI primers, followed by a second-round multiplex PCR. TCRdb called the multiplex PCR reads again in MiXCR, with one record for every CDR3 protein. The repertoire includes about 1.1 million distinct CDR3 sequences, approximately 35% of them detected once, and around 10% sits in the top ten. The specimen sequenced was peripheral blood or thyroid tissue (not recorded which). These receptors came from an adult man with Graves' hyperthyroidism.

This clonotype has ten or more counts. The chain combines TRBV7-3 with TRBJ2-2; 12 bases map to TRBD1. V lost 5 bases and J lost 4; bases outside the gene matches: 11. The CDR3 has 18 residues. Germline values: CDR1 SGHTA, CDR2 FQGTGA. CDR3 nucleotides: TGTGCCAGCAGCCCCTGGTCCGGGACAGGGGGCGGCACCGGGGAGCTGTTTTTT. Encoded protein: CASSPWSGTGGGTGELFF.

This clonotype was detected many times. The chain couples TRBV7-9 to TRBJ2-7, with a tentative D call TRBD2 (5 bases). Germline CDR1 is SEHNR and CDR2 is FQNEAQ (reference sequence). The CDR3 is made up of 18 amino acids. Trimming removed 5 bases from V and 3 bases from J, with 26 bases in between. The DNA of the CDR3 is TGTGCCAGCAGCCGGACGGACGAGGGAATGTTCGGTTACTACGAGCAGTACTTC. It codes for CASSRTDEGMFGYYEQYF.

The chain links TRBV6-1 to TRBJ1-2; D remains unclear. The CDR3 is made up of 12 amino acids. Trimming took 6 bases from V and 7 from J, leaving 12 bases between them. The germline CDR1 and CDR2 sequences are MNHNS and SASEGT. The CDR3 bases are TGTGCCAGCAGCTCAAGGGCGTCTGGCTACACCTTC. It is translated as CASSSRASGYTF.

This clonotype was recorded at least ten times. The chain uses TRBV15 and TRBJ1-5, with a possible D match to TRBD1 (5 bases). This CDR3 has 14 amino acids. CDR1 and CDR2 from the germline V gene are LNHNV and YYDKDF (reference sequence). Trimming shortened V by 6 bases and J by 3 bases, and 12 bases separated the two germline ends. The CDR3 sequence is CATSTGLPNQPQHF. CDR3 sequence (DNA): TGTGCCACCAGTACGGGGCTTCCCAATCAGCCCCAGCATTTT. Variable domain in full (rest from reference TRBV15 and TRBJ1-5): DAMVIQNPRYQVTQFGKPVTLSCSQTLNHNVMYWYQQKSSQAPKLLFHYYDKDFNNEADTPDNFQSRRPNTSFCFLDIRSPGLGDTAMYLCATSTGLPNQPQHFGDGTRLSIL.

This clonotype was recorded many times. The chain carries TRBV24-1 and TRBJ2-5, with D possibly being TRBD2 (6 bases). Trimming removed 0 bases from V and 5 bases from J, with 15 bases in between. The CDR3 runs 16 residues. Looked up from germline, CDR1 is KGHDR and CDR2 is SFDVKD. This CDR3 is CATSDLPGRGTETQYF. The CDR3 DNA follows: TGTGCCACCAGTGATTTGCCGGGACGGGGGACGGAGACCCAGTACTTC.

Only a few counts were recorded for this clonotype. The chain uses TRBV6-5 and TRBJ1-6; 8 bases align to TRBD1. Trimming removed 2 bases from V and 7 bases from J; junction bases left unmatched: 4. Germline V gene sequence: CDR1 MNHEY, CDR2 SVGAGI. The CDR3 length is 15 residues. DNA of the CDR3: TGTGCCAGCAGTTACGACAGGGGAATAAATTCACCCCTCCACTTT. It is translated as CASSYDRGINSPLHF.

As regards this clonotype: It may be a read error: a sequence one base away is much more abundant. The chain is built from TRBV7-8 and TRBJ1-5; no clear D. This CDR3 region has 14 residues. Germline CDR1 and CDR2: SGHVS and FQNEAQ. As DNA, the CDR3 is TGTGCCAGCAGCTTACAGTCTGAGAATCAGCCCCGGCATTTT. Translating gives CASSLQSENQPRHF.

The CDR3 is CATSLYTNPQETQYF. The CDR3 nucleotides read TGTGCCACCAGCCTCTACACCAATCCACAAGAGACCCAGTACTTC. V gene TRBV15 combines with J gene TRBJ2-5, with no clear D. Germline V gene lookup returns CDR1 LNHNV and CDR2 YYDKDF (reference sequence). This CDR3 has 15 residues. Trimming left V 5 bases short and J 2 bases short, with 15 bases between.

Only a few counts were recorded for this clonotype. The chain carries TRBV9 and TRBJ2-7; TRBD1 agrees at 8 bases. V gave up 3 bases and J gave up 6 bases; unmatched junction bases: 8. Germline values: CDR1 SGDLS, CDR2 YYNGEE. CDR3 size: 14 residues. CDR3 sequence (DNA): TGTGCCAGCAGCGGGGGACAGGACACGAGCGAGCAGTACTTC. Translated: CASSGGQDTSEQYF. Filled out from reference TRBV9 and TRBJ2-7, the complete variable domain reads DSGVTQTPKHLITATGQRVTLRCSPRSGDLSVYWYQQSLDQGLQFLIQYYNGEERAKGNILERFSAQQFPDLHSELNLSSLELGDSALYFCASSGGQDTSEQYFGPGTRLTVT.

The chain joins TRBV7-6 to TRBJ2-5; maybe TRBD1 (6 bases). The germline V and J ends were trimmed by 0 bases and 11 bases, with 13 bases remaining between them. The CDR3 is made up of 13 amino acids. Germline CDR1 SGHVS, CDR2 FNYEAQ. CDR3 coding DNA: TGTGCCAGCAGCTTAGCACCAAGGGGGACGCAGTACTTC. Translated: CASSLAPRGTQYF.

This chain uses TRBV7-2 with TRBJ1-5; maybe TRBD1 (5 bases). Germline V gene data show CDR1 as SGHTA and CDR2 as FQGNSA. Trimming removed 4 bases from V and 11 bases from J, with 18 bases in between. The CDR3 runs to 14 residues. The CDR3: CASSWDLRPGTQHF. CDR3 DNA: TGTGCCAGCAGCTGGGACTTGAGACCGGGGACCCAGCATTTT.

Many counts were recorded for this clonotype. The gene calls are TRBV29-1 and TRBJ2-5, with TRBD2 identical over 8 bases. The V segment lost 2 bases and the J segment 4 bases; nucleotides outside the gene matches: 6. This CDR3 contains 14 residues. Germline loops: CDR1 SQVTM, CDR2 ANQGSEA. In DNA form, the CDR3 reads TGCAGCGTTGAAAGGGGGACTAGTGGAGAGACCCAGTACTTC. This codes for CSVERGTSGETQYF.

Notes on this clonotype: A much larger clone sits a single nucleotide away, making a read error possible. The chain carries TRBV7-9 and TRBJ1-5; maybe TRBD1 (6 bases). CDR1 and CDR2 (germline): SEHNR, FQNEAQ (reference sequence). The CDR3 length is 15 residues. The CDR3 loop reads CAGSLVGGSNQPQHF. In DNA, the CDR3 is TGTGCCGGCAGCTTAGTAGGGGGTTCCAATCAGCCCCAGCATTTT.

This sequence joins TRBV6-5 and TRBJ1-6; D remains unclear. Per the germline V gene, CDR1 is MNHEY and CDR2 is SVGAGI. This CDR3 has 13 amino acids. V lost 6 bases, J lost 7 bases, and 10 bases lay in between. In DNA form, the CDR3 reads TGTGCCAGCAGGCGACCATTCAATTCACCCCTCCACTTT. The encoded protein is CASRRPFNSPLHF.

At least ten counts were recorded for this clonotype. The chain recombines TRBV12-3 or TRBV12-4 with TRBJ1-1; D unresolved. The length of the CDR3 is 12 residues. Trimming removed 4 bases at V and 6 bases at J, with 9 bases between. CDR3 in DNA: TGTGCCAGCAGTTACCCCTCACCTGAAGCTTTCTTT. This codes for CASSYPSPEAFF.

There are many counts of this clonotype. This rearrangement joins TRBV11-2 to TRBJ1-5; tentative D call: TRBD1 (5 bases). CDR3 length equals 15 residues. CDR1 and CDR2 (germline): SGHAT, FQNNGV. The V gene lost 5 bases and the J gene lost 4 bases, with 15 bases spanning the gap. CDR3 nucleotide sequence: TGTGCCAGCAGCCTCGGGGGAAAGACTAATCAGCCCCAGCATTTT. This sequence encodes CASSLGGKTNQPQHF. Looking up the rest from reference TRBV11-2 and TRBJ1-5 gives the full variable domain: EAGVAQSPRYKIIEKRQSVAFWCNPISGHATLYWYQQILGQGPKLLIQFQNNGVVDDSQLPKDRFSAERLKGVDSTLKIQPAKLEDSAVYLCASSLGGKTNQPQHFGDGTRLSIL.

This clonotype was seen at least ten times. The DNA of the CDR3 is TGCAGCGTTGAAGAATACTCTGGCTACACCTTC. Protein sequence: CSVEEYSGYTF. The chain links TRBV29-1 to TRBJ1-2; D remains unclear. Germline V gene lookup returns CDR1 SQVTM and CDR2 ANQGSEA. V lost 0 bases and J lost 7, with 6 bases in between. The length of the CDR3 is 11 residues.

This clonotype turned up a few times. V and J are TRBV6-5 and TRBJ2-6, with D maybe TRBD1 (6 bases). The CDR3 loop spans 15 amino acids. The V gene lost 6 bases and the J gene lost 0 bases, with 9 bases spanning the gap. Germline V gene data show CDR1 as MNHEY and CDR2 as SVGAGI. This chain's CDR3 is CASRGQASGANVLTF. The CDR3 nucleotides read TGTGCCAGCAGGGGACAAGCCTCTGGGGCCAACGTCCTGACTTTC.

This clonotype was counted at least ten times. The V and J genes are TRBV5-1 and TRBJ1-1, with D possibly TRBD1 on 5 matching bases. Germline assignment: CDR1 SGHRS and CDR2 YFSETQ. The CDR3 spans 15 residues. The V end was cut by 5 bases, the J end by 10 bases, with 24 bases between. Here the CDR3 reads CASRRREFTGTGAFF. The DNA of the CDR3 is TGCGCCAGCAGGAGGAGGGAATTCACGGGAACAGGAGCTTTCTTT.

J is TRBJ2-7 and V is TRBV7-8; tentative D call: TRBD1 (5 bases). Deletions cut 8 bases from V and 7 bases from J, with 27 bases between. Looked up from germline, CDR1 is SGHVS and CDR2 is FQNEAQ. This CDR3 contains 16 residues. The CDR3 loop is CASQWAVSGRYNEQYF. DNA for the CDR3: TGTGCCAGCCAATGGGCCGTCTCAGGGCGGTACAATGAGCAGTACTTC. The full variable domain, its missing parts supplied by reference TRBV7-8 and TRBJ2-7, is GAGVSQSPRYKVAKRGQDVALRCDPISGHVSLFWYQQALGQGPEFLTYFQNEAQLDKSGLPSDRFFAERPEGSVSTLKIQRTQQEDSAVYLCASQWAVSGRYNEQYFGPGTRLTVT.

This clonotype has ten or more counts. The V gene is TRBV12-3 or TRBV12-4, the J gene TRBJ1-2; TRBD1 might be the D (6 bases). V was shortened by 10 bases and J by 5 bases, with 14 bases between the two germline ends. CDR3 size: 12 residues. Here the CDR3 reads CATSTGTYGYTF. CDR3 coding DNA: TGTGCCACCTCCACAGGGACGTATGGCTACACCTTC.

The V gene is TRBV20-1, the J gene TRBJ2-5; the D is unclear. The CDR3 spans 12 residues. Germline CDR1 DFQATT, CDR2 SNEGSKA (reference sequence). The CDR3 loop is CRRTVLAETQYF. The CDR3 region has the DNA TGCAGGAGAACGGTGCTGGCAGAGACCCAGTACTTC.

The table lists this clonotype with a count of one. This chain links TRBV5-1 with TRBJ1-1; D is unresolved. The V gene lost 1 base and the J gene lost 0 bases, with 7 bases spanning the gap. The CDR3 runs 14 residues. Germline V gene lookup returns CDR1 SGHRS and CDR2 YFSETQ. The CDR3 is CASSLLQLNTEAFF. DNA for the CDR3: TGCGCCAGCAGCTTGTTACAGCTGAACACTGAAGCTTTCTTT.